Sequencing of this T cell receptor (beta chain) was carried out in a study of blood T cell repertoires in COVID-19 (dated by TCRdb to the early 2020s). In terms of the full investigation: Samples covering the acute and convalescent phases of COVID-19 were provided by collaborators in the United States, Italy and Spain. The material from the prospective study consisted of cDNA or gDNA derived from T cells, B-cell-depleted T cells, or PBMCs. Subjects who had been exposed to COVID-19, were actively infected with it, or had recovered from it provided the deeply sampled blood TCRbeta repertoires that made up the dataset. The repertoires were released in a freely available public database meant as a resource for research on the immune response to SARS-CoV-2. Samples came from the ongoing ImmuneRACE study (first 160 participants) plus 1,254 subjects from 6 global collaborators. Nearly every sample came with metadata listing a de-identified subject ID, COVID-19 status, age in years and sex. Where available, HLA class I and class II types were taken from metadata supplied by the sample provider and were not determined by assay-based typing.

The paper's findings and limits, for the study overall: Clinical and demographic metadata were provided uncurated, with the amount varying by source and participant.

The germline V gene provides CDR1 KGHSH and CDR2 LQKENI. The CDR3 holds 13 amino acids from the cysteine to the phenylalanine. Left in the record is the CDR3 DNA by itself, 39 bases read in frame from the first base. V loses 6 bases at its end and J loses 5 bases; junction bases beyond the gene matches: 5. One collaborating source in Seattle enrolled patients during active infection and followed them longitudinally through the course of disease. The collaborating institutions used their own protocols to collect whole blood in K2EDTA tubes. For TCRbeta analysis, collaborators shipped samples as frozen whole blood, isolated PBMCs, or DNA extracted from either of those sample types. The immunoSEQ Assay, a bias-controlled multiplex PCR, was used to amplify TCRbeta CDR3 regions from genomic DNA. Processing in the source paper ran as follows. Nucleated cell counts per sample were estimated from amplification of reference gene primers within the assay. Sequence reads were collapsed and filtered to measure the absolute abundance of every unique TCRbeta CDR3 rearrangement. For each sample, productive Simpson clonality was calculated as the square root of Simpson's diversity index across productive rearrangements. TCRdb re-hosts the immuneACCESS table, in-frame sequences only. Its copies lack some clones; in the studies checked, an unresolved V gene accounts for under half of them, and the cause for the rest is not known. V and J calls and clone size are those listed in that table; D and trimming were worked out from the DNA. The sample table shows about 340,000 clones, and around nine tenths are seen once. Approximately 7.4% of the sample belongs to the ten largest clones.

Points on this clone: The antigen it binds to is not known. Per-base qualities were not stored, and no clone one base away is much larger.

The V and J genes are TRBV18 and TRBJ1-1, with 8 bases in between that match TRBD1. The TCR was taken from a woman aged 70-85 years with COVID-19, enrolled during active disease. Sequenced input: peripheral blood. The CDR3 has the sequence CASSLQGETEAFF. The sequence in DNA is TGTGCCAGCTCCCTACAGGGGGAAACTGAAGCTTTCTTT.